Listed here are 8 T cell receptor beta chains from one sample, sequenced in a study of post-analysis software for immune sequencing data (dated by TCRdb to about 2015). Study-level results and caveats: Significantly higher frequencies in patients than in controls were found for a handful of TRBV segments, including TRBV5-6, TRBV5-1 and TRBV20-1.

These receptors' targets are unknown. Library method: PCR. Data came from an Illumina HiSeq 2500. To reduce PCR and sequencing biases, unique molecular identifiers were incorporated into the TCR beta cDNA libraries. TCRdb passed the public sequencing reads through fastp at Q25 and MiXCR, retaining productive beta sequences. Under each unique CDR3 protein, matching rows form one entry showing the most common genes and DNA. This sample holds roughly 540,000 distinct CDR3 sequences; roughly 34% were observed only once. Around 6% of the sample belongs to the ten largest clones. The specimen sequenced was blood. All receptors derive from a girl aged 2-17 years with multiple sclerosis.

This sequence joins TRBV28 and TRBJ2-5, with 10 bases that match TRBD2. V shed 2 bases and J 7 bases; nucleotides not matched to a gene: 7. This CDR3 has 15 amino acids. Germline V gene data show CDR1 as MDHEN and CDR2 as SYDVKM. The CDR3 here is CASSLVLAGEGTQYF. As DNA, the CDR3 is TGTGCCAGCAGTTTAGTCCTAGCGGGGGAAGGGACCCAGTACTTC.

The CDR3 protein is CASSQKPAGGQETQYF. The CDR3 nucleotides are TGTGCCAGCAGCCAAAAACCAGCGGGGGGCCAAGAGACCCAGTACTTC. The chain links TRBV4-2 to TRBJ2-5; TRBD2 agrees at 9 bases. Germline V CDR1 and CDR2: LGHNA, YNFKEQ. Unmatched junction bases numbered 5, after V lost 2 bases and J lost 1 base. The CDR3 consists of 16 residues.

The chain combines TRBV27 with TRBJ2-7; D may be TRBD1 (6 bases). The CDR3 length is 15 residues. The germline CDR1 and CDR2 sequences are MNHEY and SMNVEV (reference sequence). Between the trimmed V and J ends, which lost 3 bases and 6 bases, there was a span of 18 bases. In DNA, the CDR3 is TGTGCCAGCAGTTTCAGGAGACAGGTGGGCCTCGAGCAGTACTTC. It yields the protein CASSFRRQVGLEQYF.

J is TRBJ1-1 and V is TRBV29-1, with no clear D. Per germline, CDR1 SQVTM and CDR2 ANQGSEA. V was cut by 2 bases and J by 11 bases, with 12 bases left in between. This CDR3 has 11 residues. The CDR3 sequence: CSVERGTVAFF. The CDR3 DNA sequence: TGCAGCGTTGAACGCGGAACCGTGGCTTTCTTT.

The V call is TRBV20-1, the J call TRBJ1-2; TRBD1 might be the D (5 bases). The CDR3 totals 12 residues. V was shortened by 6 bases and J by 4 bases, with 12 bases between the two germline ends. The germline V gene has CDR1 DFQATT and CDR2 SNEGSKA (reference sequence). CDR3 region: CSADGTAYGYTF. CDR3 DNA sequence: TGCAGTGCGGACGGGACTGCCTATGGCTACACCTTC.

In this sample, this clonotype turned up a few times. The chain employs TRBV27 and TRBJ2-6, with TRBD1 matching over 8 bases. V shed 5 bases and J 0 bases; nucleotides not matched to a gene: 9. Germline V gene sequence: CDR1 MNHEY, CDR2 SMNVEV (reference sequence). This CDR3 contains 18 residues. The CDR3 sequence: CASSTYGTGFSGANVLTF. CDR3 coding DNA: TGTGCCAGCAGTACCTACGGGACAGGTTTCTCTGGGGCCAACGTCCTGACTTTC.

This clonotype was found many times. This chain joins TRBV12-3 or TRBV12-4 and TRBJ1-5, with D unclear. Trimming removed 6 bases from V and 7 bases from J, with 10 bases in between. The CDR3 length is 12 residues. CDR3 nucleotides: TGTGCCAGCAGCCCCGGTTCGCAGCCCCAGCATTTT. Protein sequence: CASSPGSQPQHF.

This clonotype was picked up a small number of times. This chain joins TRBV7-2 and TRBJ2-7; D is uncertain. V lost 2 bases and J 3 bases, leaving 11 bases between the germline ends. The germline V gene has CDR1 SGHTA and CDR2 FQGNSA. CDR3 length: 14 amino acids. Here the CDR3 DNA reads TGTGCCAGCAGCTTATCCGTTGCAGACTACGAGCAGTACTTC. This codes for CASSLSVADYEQYF.